One and the same sample provided the 23 T cell receptor beta chains below, sequenced in a study of blood T cell repertoires in COVID-19. This table comes from immunoSEQ multiplex PCR, and its TCRdb copy is limited to in-frame clones, with some not included. This table holds around 170,000 clones, about nine tenths found once. Material for sequencing was peripheral blood. These receptors were obtained from a woman in her twenties or thirties with acute or convalescent COVID-19.

The V call is TRBV6-5, the J call TRBJ1-1; tentative D call: TRBD1 (6 bases). The V end was cut by 8 bases, the J end by 0 bases, with 10 bases between. The CDR3 runs 13 residues. The V gene's germline CDR1 is MNHEY and CDR2 SVGAGI. The CDR3 here is CASRDTMNTEAFF. CDR3 DNA: TGTGCCAGCCGGGACACCATGAACACTGAAGCTTTCTTT.

The rearrangement links TRBV25-1 to TRBJ2-2; D possibly corresponds to TRBD1 (6 bases). This CDR3 is built from 13 residues. Germline V gives CDR1 MGHDK, CDR2 SYGVNS. V was trimmed by 6 bases and J by 7 bases, leaving 12 bases between them. The CDR3 DNA reads as TGTGCCAGCAGGGCAGGGGCGGACGGGGAGCTGTTTTTT. Its translation is CASRAGADGELFF.

The V and J genes are TRBV5-6 and TRBJ2-3; 7 bases are shared with TRBD2. Germline-derived CDR1 and CDR2 are SGHDT and YYEEEE. With 4 bases clipped from V and 0 bases from J, the junction kept 8 bases outside the gene matches. CDR3 size: 16 residues. CDR3 in DNA: TGTGCCAGCAGCCCCGGACTAGGAACCAGCACAGATACGCAGTATTTT. Its translation: CASSPGLGTSTDTQYF.

The chain carries TRBV5-1 and TRBJ2-3, with D possibly being TRBD2 (6 bases). The CDR3 spans 16 residues. With 4 bases removed from V and 1 base from J, the gap between germline ends came to 16 bases. The germline CDR1 and CDR2 sequences are SGHRS and YFSETQ. The CDR3 DNA is TGCGCCAGCAGCCACAACTCAGCGGGCGGCACAGATACGCAGTATTTT. Its translation: CASSHNSAGGTDTQYF.

The V and J genes are TRBV24-1 and TRBJ2-2; tentative D call: TRBD1 (5 bases). Germline V gene sequence: CDR1 KGHDR, CDR2 SFDVKD. The CDR3 has 12 residues. V was clipped by 10 bases and J by 2 bases, with 7 bases between them. The CDR3 nucleotides read TGTGCCACGGGGCCAAACACCGGGGAGCTGTTTTTT. Amino acids: CATGPNTGELFF.

J is TRBJ1-4 and V is TRBV6-5; TRBD1 matches at 9 bases. Unmatched junction bases numbered 8, after V lost 8 bases and J lost 13 bases. The CDR3 runs to 12 residues. Germline assignment: CDR1 MNHEY and CDR2 SVGAGI. The CDR3 DNA is TGTGCCAGCGGGGGGACAGGGTTTAGACTGTTTTTT. This translates into CASGGTGFRLFF.

This CDR3 is CAWREMPAPGAYGYTF. DNA of the CDR3: TGTGCCTGGAGGGAGATGCCCGCGCCAGGGGCCTATGGCTACACCTTC. The chain carries TRBV30 and TRBJ1-2, with D possibly TRBD1 on 6 matching bases. Germline values: CDR1 GTSNPN, CDR2 SVGIG (reference sequence). This CDR3 spans 16 amino acids. V shed 3 bases and J shed 4 bases, with 21 bases lying between them.

The chain uses TRBV5-1 and TRBJ2-2, with 7 nucleotides matching TRBD1. Germline CDR1 SGHRS, CDR2 YFSETQ. The V and J ends lost 9 bases and 0 bases, in that order; junction bases with no gene match: 2. There are 13 residues in the CDR3. The CDR3, as DNA: TGCGCCACCGGGACAGCGAACACCGGGGAGCTGTTTTTT. Translating it yields CATGTANTGELFF.

The chain carries TRBV7-9 and TRBJ2-7, with TRBD1 as a possible D gene (5 bases). CDR1 is SEHNR and CDR2 is FQNEAQ in the germline V gene (reference sequence). The germline V and J ends were trimmed by 5 bases and 10 bases, with 12 bases remaining between them. The CDR3 totals 11 residues. The CDR3 DNA reads as TGTGCCAGCAGCACCAACAGGTTACAGTACTTC. Encoded protein: CASSTNRLQYF.

This clone was picked up one time. This chain connects TRBV6-6 to TRBJ1-6; possibly TRBD1 for D (5 bases). CDR1 is MNHNY, CDR2 SVGAGI, per germline (reference sequence). V was clipped by 8 bases and J by 9 bases, with 20 bases between them. The length of the CDR3 is 15 residues. The CDR3 DNA sequence: TGTGCCAGCTGGTGGGGCGCGGGGGAAATTTCACCCCTCCACTTT. It translates to CASWWGAGEISPLHF.

The J gene is TRBJ2-7, the V gene TRBV12-3 or TRBV12-4; D might be TRBD1 (5 bases). The ends were cut back, 3 bases at V and 6 bases at J, with 9 bases in the middle. This CDR3 has 12 residues. The CDR3 DNA reads TGTGCCAGCAGTTTCAGGGTCGGCGAGCAGTACTTC. Protein sequence: CASSFRVGEQYF.

The gene calls are TRBV6-5 and TRBJ1-2, with D possibly being TRBD1 (5 bases). The CDR3 extends over 14 amino acids. Trimming left V 6 bases short and J 6 bases short, with 17 bases between. CDR1 is MNHEY and CDR2 is SVGAGI in the germline V gene. CDR3 sequence: CASSLNTGFDGYTF. As DNA, the CDR3 is TGTGCCAGCAGCCTGAACACAGGATTTGATGGCTACACCTTC.

This rearrangement joins TRBV2 to TRBJ1-4; 8 positions match TRBD1. The CDR3 has 14 residues. V was clipped by 8 bases and J by 10 bases; unmatched bases: 12. Germline V gene data show CDR1 as SNHLY and CDR2 as FYNNEI. CDR3 in DNA: TGTGCCAGCGGGGCCCGGGACAGGATAAGAAAACTGTTTTTT. Protein product: CASGARDRIRKLFF.

V and J are TRBV29-1 and TRBJ2-1; D is unresolved. The germline gives CDR1 SQVTM, CDR2 ANQGSEA. The V and J ends lost 4 bases and 2 bases respectively, with 3 bases between them. The CDR3 loop spans 11 amino acids. CDR3 residues: CSVVAYNEQFF. The CDR3 nucleotides read TGCAGCGTTGTAGCCTACAATGAGCAGTTCTTC.

This chain connects TRBV5-5 to TRBJ2-1, with 9 bases aligning to TRBD2. Germline V gene sequence: CDR1 SGHKS, CDR2 YYEKEE (reference sequence). V shed 7 bases, J shed 8 bases, and the junction held 7 bases outside the gene matches. CDR3 length: 13 amino acids. The DNA of the CDR3 is TGTGCCAGCTTAGCGGGAGCTTTATATGAGCAGTTCTTC. As protein: CASLAGALYEQFF.

The chain recombines TRBV9 with TRBJ1-5, with D unresolved. The V gene's germline CDR1 is SGDLS and CDR2 YYNGEE. The CDR3 sequence is 13 residues long. With 4 bases removed from V and 12 bases from J, the gap between germline ends came to 17 bases. DNA for the CDR3: TGTGCCAGCAGCCCAGCCGATGGACTGGTCCAGCATTTT. It is translated as CASSPADGLVQHF. The full variable domain, rest sourced from reference TRBV9 and TRBJ1-5, is DSGVTQTPKHLITATGQRVTLRCSPRSGDLSVYWYQQSLDQGLQFLIQYYNGEERAKGNILERFSAQQFPDLHSELNLSSLELGDSALYFCASSPADGLVQHFGDGTRLSIL.

There are a few counts of this clone. V is TRBV5-1 and J is TRBJ1-1, with D tentatively TRBD1 (5 bases). V was pared by 4 bases and J by 1 base, with 8 bases between. Germline-derived CDR1 and CDR2 are SGHRS and YFSETQ. The CDR3 contains 13 residues. The CDR3 bases are TGCGCCAGCAGCATACAGGCGAACACTGAAGCTTTCTTT. As protein: CASSIQANTEAFF.

The chain joins TRBV5-1 to TRBJ2-1; 9 nucleotides agree with TRBD2. CDR1 SGHRS and CDR2 YFSETQ come from the germline V gene. There are 16 residues in the CDR3. Germline trimming cut 0 bases from V and 3 bases from J; bases unmatched to any gene: 4. The DNA for the CDR3 is TGCGCCAGCAGCTTGGACCGTAGCGGGGGCTACAATGAGCAGTTCTTC. The encoded protein is CASSLDRSGGYNEQFF.

The J gene is TRBJ2-5, the V gene TRBV5-4, with 8 positions matching TRBD2. Germline V lookup: CDR1 SGHNT, CDR2 YYREEE (reference sequence). The CDR3 has 15 residues. Unmatched junction bases numbered 6, after V lost 0 bases and J lost 5 bases. Here the CDR3 DNA reads TGTGCCAGCAGCTTGGAGGCGGGAGGAGGGGAGACCCAGTACTTC. Protein sequence: CASSLEAGGGETQYF.

This chain links TRBV4-2 with TRBJ1-6, with D perhaps matching TRBD1 (5 bases). The CDR3 is 14 residues long. With 0 bases removed from V and 10 bases from J, the gap between germline ends came to 10 bases. CDR1 LGHNA and CDR2 YNFKEQ come from the germline V gene. CDR3 loop: CASSQDGAGSPLHF. CDR3 DNA sequence: TGTGCCAGCAGCCAAGATGGGGCGGGGTCACCCCTCCACTTT.

This clone was detected once. The V call is TRBV18, the J call TRBJ1-1; TRBD1 is a possible D gene (6 bases). The CDR3 sequence is 14 residues long. Germline V gives CDR1 KGHSH, CDR2 LQKENI. V dropped 6 bases and J dropped 4 bases, with 15 bases sitting between them. CDR3 DNA: TGTGCCAGCTCGTCCTTTGGGGGCGGCACTGAAGCTTTCTTT. This gives the protein CASSSFGGGTEAFF.

The chain is built from TRBV7-9 and TRBJ1-2, with D possibly being TRBD1 (6 bases). CDR3 length: 15 amino acids. Trimming cost V 5 bases and J 3 bases, with 16 bases left between them. Looked up from germline, CDR1 is SEHNR and CDR2 is FQNEAQ (reference sequence). Here the CDR3 reads CASSRYRVRDYGYTF. The CDR3 DNA follows: TGTGCCAGCAGCCGGTACAGGGTTCGCGACTATGGCTACACCTTC.

The chain uses TRBV6-1 and TRBJ1-2; D is possibly TRBD1 (6 bases). The V and J ends lost 5 bases and 5 bases respectively, with 9 bases between them. Per germline, CDR1 MNHNS and CDR2 SASEGT. The CDR3 has 12 amino acids. The CDR3 spells CASSTGPYGYTF. The CDR3 coding sequence is TGTGCCAGCAGTACAGGGCCGTATGGCTACACCTTC.